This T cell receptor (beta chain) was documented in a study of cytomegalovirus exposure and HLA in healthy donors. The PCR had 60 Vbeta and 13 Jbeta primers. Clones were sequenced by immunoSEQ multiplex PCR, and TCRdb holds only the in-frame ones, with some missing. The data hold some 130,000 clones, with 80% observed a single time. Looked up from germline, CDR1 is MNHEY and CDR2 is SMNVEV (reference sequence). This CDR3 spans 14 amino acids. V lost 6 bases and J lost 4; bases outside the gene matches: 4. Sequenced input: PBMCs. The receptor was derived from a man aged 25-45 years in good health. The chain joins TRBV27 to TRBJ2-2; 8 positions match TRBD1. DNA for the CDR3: TGTGCCAGCAGGCTTACAGGGGGCACCGGGGAGCTGTTTTTT. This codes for CASRLTGGTGELFF.